Presented here are 11 T cell receptor beta chains from one specimen sequenced in a study of PD-1 blockade in classical Hodgkin lymphoma. Sequenced by immunoSEQ multiplex PCR; TCRdb stores in-frame clones only, minus some. The data show under 130,000 clones, around nine tenths seen once. Specified time point: cycle 4 day 1 (C4D1), after more than 5 weeks of nivolumab. In every patient, relapse followed autologous stem cell transplantation, while exposure to brentuximab vedotin differed. This sample comprised peripheral blood mononuclear cells (PBMCs), obtained before the fourth cycle of nivolumab. These receptors were collected from a human donor with classical Hodgkin lymphoma.

The CDR3 nucleotides are TGTGCCTGGAGCTGTCAGAACACCATATATTTT. Protein: CAWSCQNTIYF. The chain joins TRBV30 to TRBJ1-3; D not certain. Germline V lookup: CDR1 GTSNPN, CDR2 SVGIG (reference sequence). This CDR3 region has 11 residues. V was cut by 3 bases and J by 7 bases, with 7 bases left in between.

V gene TRBV7-9 combines with J gene TRBJ2-3; 8 nucleotides match TRBD2. Losses at the gene ends were 5 bases for V and 4 bases for J; bases not matched to a gene: 11. The CDR3 runs 16 residues. CDR1 and CDR2 from the germline V gene are SEHNR and FQNEAQ (reference sequence). CDR3 in DNA: TGTGCCAGCAGCCCCTTGACCGGGAGGGAGGCAGATACGCAGTATTTT. Translating it yields CASSPLTGREADTQYF.

This sequence joins TRBV7-2 and TRBJ2-7, with TRBD1 matching 7 bases. V lost 1 base and J lost 3; bases outside the gene matches: 3. The CDR3 totals 14 residues. Per the germline V gene, CDR1 is SGHTA and CDR2 is FQGNSA. This chain's CDR3 is CASSLGWDSYEQYF. The CDR3 region has the DNA TGTGCCAGCAGCTTAGGTTGGGACAGCTACGAGCAGTACTTC.

This clone appeared once. This chain connects TRBV29-1 to TRBJ1-4, with D unresolved. Trimming left V 3 bases short and J 4 bases short, with 12 bases between. Germline lookup yields CDR1 SQVTM and CDR2 ANQGSEA. The CDR3 is made up of 14 amino acids. CDR3 coding DNA: TGCAGCGTTGAGGGATCGAACGATAATGAAAAACTGTTTTTT. It specifies CSVEGSNDNEKLFF.

The table lists this clone with a count of one. This may be a read error: a much more frequent sequence differs by one nucleotide. The same CDR3 also results from other DNA sequences found in this sample. This chain links TRBV2 with TRBJ1-2, with D possibly being TRBD1 (5 bases). This CDR3 is built from 13 residues. From germline, CDR1 is SNHLY and CDR2 FYNNEI. The CDR3 bases are TGTGCCAGCAGTGAAAATGGGGACTATGGCTACACCTTT. Translating it yields CASSENGDYGYTF.

This clone has only a few counts. V usage is TRBV27 and J usage is TRBJ2-1; D is perhaps TRBD1 or TRBD2 (5 bases each). This CDR3 contains 17 residues. Germline assignment: CDR1 MNHEY and CDR2 SMNVEV (reference sequence). V lost 3 bases, J lost 5 bases, and 20 bases lay in between. The CDR3 DNA follows: TGTGCCAGCAGTTTCTCGCCTCCAGATCCGGGACACAATGAGCAGTTCTTC. Protein sequence: CASSFSPPDPGHNEQFF.

This chain links TRBV7-6 with TRBJ1-2; 11 bases align to TRBD1. Germline lookup yields CDR1 SGHVS and CDR2 FNYEAQ. After removal of 1 base from V and 6 bases from J, the junction contained 4 bases not matched to a gene. CDR3 length: 15 residues. CDR3 sequence reads: CASSLGDRGSDGYTF. DNA for the CDR3: TGTGCCAGCAGCTTAGGGGACAGGGGGTCGGATGGCTACACCTTC.

The J gene is TRBJ1-4, the V gene TRBV2; the match to TRBD1 covers 11 bases. The junction had 5 bases not matched to a gene; V was cut back by 7 bases and J by 7 bases. The CDR3 loop spans 14 amino acids. Germline V lookup: CDR1 SNHLY, CDR2 FYNNEI. The CDR3 is CASNPGTGGEKLFF. In nucleotides, the CDR3 is TGTGCCAGCAACCCCGGGACAGGGGGTGAAAAACTGTTTTTT.

The CDR3 here is CASSWGQGGTTGELFF. As DNA, the CDR3 is TGCGCCAGCAGCTGGGGACAGGGTGGGACCACCGGGGAGCTGTTTTTT. This rearrangement joins TRBV5-1 to TRBJ2-2; 9 positions agree with TRBD1. Germline-derived CDR1 and CDR2 are SGHRS and YFSETQ. This CDR3 contains 16 residues. Trimming took 3 bases from V and 4 from J; bases not matched to a gene: 7.

The chain joins TRBV7-2 to TRBJ1-2; no definite D call. Between the trimmed V and J ends, which lost 1 base and 4 bases, there was a span of 7 bases. Germline lookup yields CDR1 SGHTA and CDR2 FQGNSA. This CDR3 has 13 residues. The CDR3 protein is CASSLVGVYGYTF. DNA for the CDR3: TGTGCCAGCAGCTTAGTTGGGGTCTATGGCTACACCTTC.

The chain uses TRBV10-3 and TRBJ1-5, with D unresolved. CDR1 is ENHRY, CDR2 SYGVKD, per germline. This CDR3 spans 14 amino acids. Trimming pared 2 bases from V and 2 bases from J, leaving 7 bases between. CDR3 residues: CAISEVGGNQPQHF. The CDR3 nucleotides read TGTGCCATCAGTGAGGTGGGCGGCAATCAGCCCCAGCATTTT.